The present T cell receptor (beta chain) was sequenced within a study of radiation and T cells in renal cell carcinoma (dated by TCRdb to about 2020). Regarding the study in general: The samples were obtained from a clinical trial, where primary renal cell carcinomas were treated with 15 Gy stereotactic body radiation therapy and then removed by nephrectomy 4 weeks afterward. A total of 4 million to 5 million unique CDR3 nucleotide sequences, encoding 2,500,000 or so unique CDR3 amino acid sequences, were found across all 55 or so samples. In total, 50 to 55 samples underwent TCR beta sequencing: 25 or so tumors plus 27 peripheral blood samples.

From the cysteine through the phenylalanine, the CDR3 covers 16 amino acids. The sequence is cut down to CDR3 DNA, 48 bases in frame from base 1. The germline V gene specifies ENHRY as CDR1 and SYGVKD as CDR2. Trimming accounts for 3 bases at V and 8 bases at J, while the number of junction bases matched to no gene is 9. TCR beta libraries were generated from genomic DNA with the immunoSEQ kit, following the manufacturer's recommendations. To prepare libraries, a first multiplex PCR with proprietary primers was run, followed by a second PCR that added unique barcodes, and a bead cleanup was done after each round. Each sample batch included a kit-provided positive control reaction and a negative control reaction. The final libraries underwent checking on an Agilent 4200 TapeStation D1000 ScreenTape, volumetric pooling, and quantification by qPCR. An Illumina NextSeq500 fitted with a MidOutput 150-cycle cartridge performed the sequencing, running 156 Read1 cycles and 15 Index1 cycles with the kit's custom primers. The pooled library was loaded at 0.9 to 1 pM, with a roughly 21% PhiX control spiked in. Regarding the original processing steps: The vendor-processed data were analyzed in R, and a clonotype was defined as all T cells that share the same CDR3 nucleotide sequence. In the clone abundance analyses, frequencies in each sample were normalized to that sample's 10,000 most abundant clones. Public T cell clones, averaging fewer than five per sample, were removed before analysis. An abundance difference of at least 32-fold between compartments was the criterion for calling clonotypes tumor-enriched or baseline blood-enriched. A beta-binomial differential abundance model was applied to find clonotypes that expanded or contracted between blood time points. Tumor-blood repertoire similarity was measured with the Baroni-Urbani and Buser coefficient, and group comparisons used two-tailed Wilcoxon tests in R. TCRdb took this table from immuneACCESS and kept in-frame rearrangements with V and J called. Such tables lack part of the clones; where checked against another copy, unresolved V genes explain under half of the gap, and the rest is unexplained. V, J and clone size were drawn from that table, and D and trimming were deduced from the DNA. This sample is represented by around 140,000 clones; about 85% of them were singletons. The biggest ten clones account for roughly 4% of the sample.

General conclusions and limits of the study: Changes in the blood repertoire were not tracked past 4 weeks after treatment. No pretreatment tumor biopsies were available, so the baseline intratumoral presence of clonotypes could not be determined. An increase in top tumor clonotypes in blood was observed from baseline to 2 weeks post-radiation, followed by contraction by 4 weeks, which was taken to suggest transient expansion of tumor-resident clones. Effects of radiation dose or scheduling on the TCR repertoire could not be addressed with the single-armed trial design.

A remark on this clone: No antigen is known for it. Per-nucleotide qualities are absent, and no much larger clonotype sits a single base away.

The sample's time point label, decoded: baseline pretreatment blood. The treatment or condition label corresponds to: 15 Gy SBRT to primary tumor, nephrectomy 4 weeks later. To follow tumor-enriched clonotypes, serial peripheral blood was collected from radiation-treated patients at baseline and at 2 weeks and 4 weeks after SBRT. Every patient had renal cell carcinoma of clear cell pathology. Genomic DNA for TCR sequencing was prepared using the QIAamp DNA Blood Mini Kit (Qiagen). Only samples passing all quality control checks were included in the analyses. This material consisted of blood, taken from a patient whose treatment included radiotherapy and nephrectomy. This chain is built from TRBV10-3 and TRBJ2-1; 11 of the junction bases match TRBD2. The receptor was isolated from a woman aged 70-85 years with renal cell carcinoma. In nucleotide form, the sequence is TGTGCCATCAGTGATAGTAGCGGGGGGGCCGTCGATGAGCAGTTCTTC. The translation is CAISDSSGGAVDEQFF.